The present entry profiles one T cell receptor (beta chain) with its context. The antigen is undetermined. The data stem from a study of CD8 T cells in ankylosing spondylitis. V lost 0 bases, J lost 2 bases, and 15 bases stayed unmatched. Germline CDR1 and CDR2: MNHEY and SVGEGT. This CDR3 is 20 amino acids long. TCRdb independently ran MiXCR on the 5' RACE reads; one entry per CDR3 protein. The sample shows roughly 440,000 distinct CDR3 sequences, 17% of them seen only once. General study findings and limits: Matched ankylosing spondylitis synovial fluid reportedly contained a significantly enriched population of disease-linked clones. A motif of under 10 highly homologous TCR beta variants was seen as apparently characteristic of ankylosing spondylitis blood.

V gene TRBV6-2 or TRBV6-3 combines with J gene TRBJ2-1, with 8 bases lining up with TRBD2. The receptor was derived from a male donor with ankylosing spondylitis. The specimen sequenced was blood, either unsorted or a sorted T cell fraction (not recorded which). The CDR3 spells CASSYSAYLEASGPYNEQFF. In nucleotides, the CDR3 is TGTGCCAGCAGTTACTCGGCATACCTTGAAGCTAGCGGGCCCTACAATGAGCAGTTCTTC.